The 11 T cell receptor beta chains below come from one sample, sequenced in a study of a mutant IDH1 vaccine in newly diagnosed glioma. The antigens for these receptors are not known. Profiled with immunoSEQ multiplex PCR; TCRdb holds only in-frame clones, not every one. The sample gives 82,000 or so clones, over 75% of which show up once; 2% to 2.5% is in the top ten. The time point is: week 23, last vaccination. Doses consisted of 300 ug of mutant IDH1 20-mer peptide each, paired with topical imiquimod. The starting material was PBMCs, obtained from a glioma patient whose treatment included an IDH1 peptide vaccine. The receptors stem from a man younger than 45 with glioma. Some clones in this sample may be carry-over from other donors' samples.

The J gene is TRBJ1-3, the V gene TRBV7-9, with 7 bases matching TRBD1. The germline V gene encodes CDR1 SEHNR and CDR2 FQNEAQ (reference sequence). V shed 2 bases and J 0 bases; nucleotides not matched to a gene: 4. This CDR3 spans 16 amino acids. The CDR3 reads CASSLWGQHSGNTIYF. The CDR3 coding sequence is TGTGCCAGCAGCTTATGGGGACAGCACTCTGGAAACACCATATATTTT.

The rearrangement uses TRBV7-2 and TRBJ1-1, with TRBD1 identical over 7 bases. Per germline, CDR1 SGHTA and CDR2 FQGNSA. V lost 10 bases to trimming and J lost 5 bases; unmatched junction nucleotides: 10. The CDR3 contains 13 residues. The CDR3 bases are TGTGCCACCCTACGGGACAGAGGGACTGAAGCTTTCTTT. Protein: CATLRDRGTEAFF.

The chain uses TRBV11-2 and TRBJ2-2; no reliable D call. The V end lost 1 base, the J end lost 4 bases, and 4 bases lay between the germline ends. Germline-derived CDR1 and CDR2 are SGHAT and FQNNGV. The CDR3 sequence is 13 residues long. The CDR3 DNA is TGTGCCAGCAGCTTAGGGGTCACCGGGGAGCTGTTTTTT. Protein: CASSLGVTGELFF.

This clone came up once. This chain uses TRBV6-8 with TRBJ1-4; D unclear. The length of the CDR3 is 12 residues. Trimming removed 4 bases at V and 4 bases at J, with 4 bases between. Looked up from germline, CDR1 is MNHGY and CDR2 is SAAAGT. This CDR3 reads CASSCDNEKLFF. CDR3 DNA sequence: TGTGCCAGCAGTTGCGATAATGAAAAACTGTTTTTT.

The gene calls are TRBV7-2 and TRBJ2-3; D ambiguous. Germline assignment: CDR1 SGHTA and CDR2 FQGNSA. The CDR3 loop spans 14 amino acids. Trimming cost V 2 bases and J 2 bases, with 8 bases left between them. The CDR3 is CASSLKAVTDTQYF. The CDR3 DNA follows: TGTGCCAGCAGCTTAAAGGCAGTCACAGATACGCAGTATTTT.

The chain uses TRBV25-1 and TRBJ1-5; unclear D gene. Between the trimmed V and J ends, which lost 1 base and 5 bases, there was a span of 12 bases. The germline V gene has CDR1 MGHDK and CDR2 SYGVNS. The CDR3 spans 15 residues. The CDR3 sequence is CASSEWVLRDQPQHF. CDR3 nucleotides: TGTGCCAGCAGTGAATGGGTATTAAGGGATCAGCCCCAGCATTTT. Supplemented by reference TRBV25-1 and TRBJ1-5, the full variable domain reads EADIYQTPRYLVIGTGKKITLECSQTMGHDKMYWYQQDPGMELHLIHYSYGVNSTEKGDLSSESTVSRIRTEHFPLTLESARPSHTSQYLCASSEWVLRDQPQHFGDGTRLSIL.

Only one count was recorded for this clone. The sample contains more than one DNA sequence encoding this CDR3. The chain carries TRBV7-2 and TRBJ2-7; D is unresolved. This CDR3 is built from 11 residues. Germline assignment: CDR1 SGHTA and CDR2 FQGNSA. Trimming cost V 5 bases and J 1 base, with 3 bases left between them. CDR3 region: CASSLSYEQYF. The CDR3 region has the DNA TGTGCCAGCAGCCTATCCTACGAGCAGTACTTC.

CDR3 sequence: CASSRGYEQYF. The CDR3 bases are TGTGCCAGCAGCCGGGGGTACGAGCAGTACTTC. The chain carries TRBV7-2 and TRBJ2-7, with a tentative D call TRBD2 (6 bases). The CDR3 sequence is 11 residues long. The germline gives CDR1 SGHTA, CDR2 FQGNSA. V lost 5 bases and J lost 4, with 6 bases in between.

This clone was picked up one time. V is TRBV6-5 and J is TRBJ1-5; no firm D call. V was shortened by 6 bases and J by 1 base, with 13 bases between the two germline ends. This CDR3 is built from 15 residues. CDR1 is MNHEY, CDR2 SVGAGI, per germline. The CDR3 region is CASRSPGPSNQPQHF. Written as DNA, the CDR3 is TGTGCCAGCAGATCGCCTGGGCCAAGCAATCAGCCCCAGCATTTT.

The rearrangement joins TRBV11-3 to TRBJ2-1; 13 nucleotides match TRBD2. The CDR3 spans 15 residues. Trimming at V came to 4 bases and at J to 9 bases, leaving 6 bases not matched to a gene. Germline-derived CDR1 and CDR2 are SGHNT and YENEEA. As DNA, the CDR3 is TGTGCCAGCAGCTCGACTAGCGGGAGGTTCGGTGAGCAGTTCTTC. This gives the protein CASSSTSGRFGEQFF. Filled out from reference TRBV11-3 and TRBJ2-1, the complete variable domain reads EAGVVQSPRYKIIEKKQPVAFWCNPISGHNTLYWYLQNLGQGPELLIRYENEEAVDDSQLPKDRFSAERLKGVDSTLKIQPAELGDSAVYLCASSSTSGRFGEQFFGPGTRLTVL.

The chain is built from TRBV28 and TRBJ2-5; D possibly corresponds to TRBD2 (5 bases). V lost 2 bases to trimming and J lost 4 bases, with 14 bases between them. Germline CDR1 reads MDHEN; CDR2 reads SYDVKM. CDR3 length: 15 amino acids. In nucleotides, the CDR3 is TGTGCCAGCAGTTTAGGGCTAGGAGGAGGAGAGACCCAGTACTTC. Protein sequence: CASSLGLGGGETQYF.